This T cell receptor (beta chain) emerged from a study of control samples from healthy donors and cancer patients. Measured with immunoSEQ multiplex PCR; TCRdb has only the in-frame clones, and not every one. The sample contains about 70,000 clones, roughly 86% of which appear only once. Germline V gives CDR1 SEHNR, CDR2 FQNEAQ (reference sequence). V lost 5 bases and J 3 bases, leaving 16 bases between the germline ends. CDR3 length: 16 residues. This receptor was identified in a woman in her forties or fifties with head and neck cancer. J is TRBJ1-4 and V is TRBV7-9, with D uncertain. Sequencing was performed on PBMCs. CDR3 region: CASSRLKPGSNEKLFF. The CDR3 DNA reads TGTGCCAGCAGCCGCCTCAAACCGGGATCTAATGAAAAACTGTTTTTT.